Described below is a single T cell receptor (beta chain) sequence and its context. Its antigen is unknown. This specimen belongs to a study of T cells in localized non-small cell lung cancer. Broader study findings: Adjacent lung exhibited a median of 57 among the 100 most abundant tumor clones.

Trimming removed 1 base from V and 4 bases from J, with 13 bases in between. The CDR3 consists of 15 residues. The V gene's germline CDR1 is SEHNR and CDR2 FQNEAQ (reference sequence). Some clones are missing from TCRdb's copy, which holds only in-frame ones; the method was immunoSEQ multiplex PCR. Altogether around 25,000 clones are present, 89% being singletons, with the ten largest covering more than 20%. The source was peripheral blood, collected before any cancer treatment. The source is a man between 40 and 70 years old with stage I squamous cell lung carcinoma. The chain employs TRBV7-9 and TRBJ2-5, with a weak D call TRBD1 (5 bases). CDR3 in amino acids: CASSLGRQGAETQYF. CDR3 bases: TGTGCCAGCAGCTTAGGTCGGCAGGGTGCAGAGACCCAGTACTTC.